This T cell receptor beta chain emerged from a study of PD-1 blockade in classical Hodgkin lymphoma. Generated by immunoSEQ multiplex PCR, the TCRdb table keeps only in-frame clones and is missing some. This table has more than 85,000 clones, about 90% appearing once. Every patient was affected by relapse after autologous stem cell transplantation, while exposure to brentuximab vedotin was not uniform. In its sample, this clone was seen a few times. Its matching antigen is unknown. Study-wide results and limits: Individuals who commenced nivolumab within less than 1 year of ASCT were excluded. Relapsed/refractory patients reportedly had the lowest baseline TCR diversity, below newly diagnosed patients, who were below healthy donors. TCR diversity in CD4+, not CD8+, cells rose significantly by C4D1. Baseline diversity was lower in partial responders and progressors than complete responders.

Germline loops: CDR1 SNHLY, CDR2 FYNNEI. The CDR3 length is 14 residues. V was pared by 4 bases and J by 3 bases, with 12 bases between. The source of this sequence is a human donor with classical Hodgkin lymphoma. The sample consisted of peripheral blood mononuclear cells (PBMCs), taken before the second cycle of nivolumab. The chain links TRBV2 to TRBJ1-1; D is possibly TRBD1 (6 bases). CDR3 residues: CASSGTGFYTEAFF. In DNA, the CDR3 is TGTGCCAGCAGTGGCACAGGGTTTTACACTGAAGCTTTCTTT.